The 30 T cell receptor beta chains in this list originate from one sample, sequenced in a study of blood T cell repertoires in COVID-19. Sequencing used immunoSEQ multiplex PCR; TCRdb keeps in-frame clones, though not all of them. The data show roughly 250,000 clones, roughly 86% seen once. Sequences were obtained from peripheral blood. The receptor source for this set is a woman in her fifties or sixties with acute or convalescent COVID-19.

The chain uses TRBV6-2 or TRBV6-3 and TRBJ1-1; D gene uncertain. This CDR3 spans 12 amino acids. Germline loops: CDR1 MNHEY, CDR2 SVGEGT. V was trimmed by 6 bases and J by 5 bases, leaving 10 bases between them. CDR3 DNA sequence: TGTGCCAGCAGCCATCAAGAGACTGAAGCTTTCTTT. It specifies CASSHQETEAFF.

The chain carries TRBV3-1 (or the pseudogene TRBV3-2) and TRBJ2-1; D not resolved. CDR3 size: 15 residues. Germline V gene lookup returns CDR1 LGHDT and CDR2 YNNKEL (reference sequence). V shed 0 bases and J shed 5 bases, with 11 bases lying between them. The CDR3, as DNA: TGTGCCAGCAGCCAAGAGAGCGTTGCAAACAATGAGCAGTTCTTC. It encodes CASSQESVANNEQFF.

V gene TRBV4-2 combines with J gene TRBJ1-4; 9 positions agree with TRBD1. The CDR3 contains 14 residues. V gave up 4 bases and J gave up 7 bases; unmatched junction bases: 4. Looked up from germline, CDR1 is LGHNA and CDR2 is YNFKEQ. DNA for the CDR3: TGTGCCAGCAGCCCGGGACAGGGCCCTGAAAAACTGTTTTTT. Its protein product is CASSPGQGPEKLFF.

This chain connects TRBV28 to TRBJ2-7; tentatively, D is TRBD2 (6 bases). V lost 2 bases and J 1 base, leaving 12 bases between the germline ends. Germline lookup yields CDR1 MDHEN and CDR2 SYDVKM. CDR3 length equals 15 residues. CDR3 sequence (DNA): TGTGCCAGCAGTTTAGGAGGGGACCGGTCCTACGAGCAGTACTTC. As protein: CASSLGGDRSYEQYF.

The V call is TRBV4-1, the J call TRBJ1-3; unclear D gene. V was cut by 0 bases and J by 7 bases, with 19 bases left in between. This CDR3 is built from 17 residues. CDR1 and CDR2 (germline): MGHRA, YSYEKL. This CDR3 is CASSQEFWREVINTIYF. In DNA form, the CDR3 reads TGCGCCAGCAGCCAAGAATTCTGGAGGGAAGTAATCAACACCATATATTTT.

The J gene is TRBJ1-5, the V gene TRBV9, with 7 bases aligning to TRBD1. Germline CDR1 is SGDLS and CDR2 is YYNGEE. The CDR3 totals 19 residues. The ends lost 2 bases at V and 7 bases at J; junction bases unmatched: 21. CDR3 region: CASSVAQTSGDREEQPQHF. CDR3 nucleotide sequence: TGTGCCAGCAGCGTTGCCCAGACTTCCGGTGACAGGGAGGAACAGCCCCAGCATTTT.

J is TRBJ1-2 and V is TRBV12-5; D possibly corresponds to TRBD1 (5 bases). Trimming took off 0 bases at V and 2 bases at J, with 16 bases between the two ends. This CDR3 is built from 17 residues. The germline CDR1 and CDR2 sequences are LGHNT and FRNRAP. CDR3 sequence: CASGLVLGGDGNYGYTF. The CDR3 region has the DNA TGTGCTAGTGGTTTGGTATTAGGAGGGGACGGGAACTATGGCTACACCTTC. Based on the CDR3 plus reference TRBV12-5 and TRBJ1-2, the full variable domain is DARVTQTPRHKVTEMGQEVTMRCQPILGHNTVFWYRQTMMQGLELLAYFRNRAPLDDSGMPKDRFSAEMPDATLATLKIQPSEPRDSAVYFCASGLVLGGDGNYGYTFGSGTRLTVV.

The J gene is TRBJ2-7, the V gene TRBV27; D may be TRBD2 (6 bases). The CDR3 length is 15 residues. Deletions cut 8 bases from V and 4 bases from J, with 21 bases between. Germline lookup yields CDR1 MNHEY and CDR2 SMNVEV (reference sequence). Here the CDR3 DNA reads TGTGCCAGCGCCCAGATAGGAGGGAGACGATACGAGCAGTACTTC. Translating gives CASAQIGGRRYEQYF.

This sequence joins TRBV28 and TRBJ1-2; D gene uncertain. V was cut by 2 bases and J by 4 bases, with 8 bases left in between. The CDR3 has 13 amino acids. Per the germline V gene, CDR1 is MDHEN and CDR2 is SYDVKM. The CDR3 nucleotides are TGTGCCAGCAGTTTAAGCCCCACCTATGGCTACACCTTC. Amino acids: CASSLSPTYGYTF.

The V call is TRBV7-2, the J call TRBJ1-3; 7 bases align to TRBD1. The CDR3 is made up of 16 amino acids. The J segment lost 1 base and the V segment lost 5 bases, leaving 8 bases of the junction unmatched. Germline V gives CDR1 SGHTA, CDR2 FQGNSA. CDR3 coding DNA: TGTGCCAGCAGCCCCTGGGGGACAGTGTCTGGAAACACCATATATTTT. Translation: CASSPWGTVSGNTIYF.

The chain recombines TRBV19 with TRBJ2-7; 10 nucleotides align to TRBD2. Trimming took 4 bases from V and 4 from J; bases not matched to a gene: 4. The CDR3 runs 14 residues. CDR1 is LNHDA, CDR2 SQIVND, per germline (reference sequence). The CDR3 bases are TGTGCCAGTAGTAAAGCGGGAGGGCAGTACGAGCAGTACTTC. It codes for CASSKAGGQYEQYF. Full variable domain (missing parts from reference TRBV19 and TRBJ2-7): DGGITQSPKYLFRKEGQNVTLSCEQNLNHDAMYWYRQDPGQGLRLIYYSQIVNDFQKGDIAEGYSVSREKKESFPLTVTSAQKNPTAFYLCASSKAGGQYEQYFGPGTRLTVT.

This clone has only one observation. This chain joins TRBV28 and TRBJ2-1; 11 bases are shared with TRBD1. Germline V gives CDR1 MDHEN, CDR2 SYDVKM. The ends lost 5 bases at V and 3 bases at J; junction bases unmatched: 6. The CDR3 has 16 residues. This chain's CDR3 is CASSPRDRGSYNEQFF. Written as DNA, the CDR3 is TGTGCCAGCAGTCCCCGGGACAGGGGGAGCTACAATGAGCAGTTCTTC.

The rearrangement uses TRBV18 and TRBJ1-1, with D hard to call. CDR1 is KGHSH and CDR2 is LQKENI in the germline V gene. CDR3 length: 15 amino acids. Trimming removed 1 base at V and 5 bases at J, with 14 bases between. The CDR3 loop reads CASSPLGPRGTEAFF. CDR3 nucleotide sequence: TGTGCCAGCTCACCACTCGGGCCCCGGGGAACTGAAGCTTTCTTT.

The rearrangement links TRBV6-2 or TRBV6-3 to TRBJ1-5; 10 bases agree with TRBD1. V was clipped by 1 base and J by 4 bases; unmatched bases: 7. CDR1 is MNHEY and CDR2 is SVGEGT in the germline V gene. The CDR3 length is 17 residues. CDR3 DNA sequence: TGTGCCAGCAGTTACTTGCCGGGACAGGGGTCGAATCAGCCCCAGCATTTT. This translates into CASSYLPGQGSNQPQHF.

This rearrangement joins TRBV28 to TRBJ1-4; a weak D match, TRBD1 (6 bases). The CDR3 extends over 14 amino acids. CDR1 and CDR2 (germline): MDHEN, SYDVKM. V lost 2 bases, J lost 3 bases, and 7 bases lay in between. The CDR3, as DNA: TGTGCCAGCAGTTTAACAGGGCCTAATGAAAAACTGTTTTTT. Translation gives CASSLTGPNEKLFF.

CDR3 in DNA: TGTGCCAGCTCACCAAGAGGGCCAGCGAGGGAGACCCAGTACTTC. Protein: CASSPRGPARETQYF. This sequence joins TRBV18 and TRBJ2-5, with TRBD2 as a possible D gene (5 bases). The CDR3 runs to 15 residues. V lost 2 bases and J lost 5, with 15 bases in between. Germline V gene lookup returns CDR1 KGHSH and CDR2 LQKENI.

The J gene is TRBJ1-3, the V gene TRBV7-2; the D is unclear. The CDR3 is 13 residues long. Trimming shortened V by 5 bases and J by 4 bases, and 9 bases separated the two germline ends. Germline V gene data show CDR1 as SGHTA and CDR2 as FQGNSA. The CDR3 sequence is CASSPLIGNTIYF. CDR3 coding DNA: TGTGCCAGCAGCCCCCTTATAGGAAACACCATATATTTT. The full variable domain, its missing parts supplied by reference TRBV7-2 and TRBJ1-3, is GAGVSQSPSNKVTEKGKDVELRCDPISGHTALYWYRQSLGQGLEFLIYFQGNSAPDKSGLPSDRFSAERTGGSVSTLTIQRTQQEDSAVYLCASSPLIGNTIYFGEGSWLTVV.

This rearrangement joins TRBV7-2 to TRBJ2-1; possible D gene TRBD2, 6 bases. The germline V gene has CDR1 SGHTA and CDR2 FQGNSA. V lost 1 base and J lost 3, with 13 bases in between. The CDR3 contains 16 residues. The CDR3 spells CASSLVGGKGYNEQFF. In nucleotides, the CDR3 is TGTGCCAGCAGCTTAGTTGGCGGGAAGGGCTACAATGAGCAGTTCTTC.

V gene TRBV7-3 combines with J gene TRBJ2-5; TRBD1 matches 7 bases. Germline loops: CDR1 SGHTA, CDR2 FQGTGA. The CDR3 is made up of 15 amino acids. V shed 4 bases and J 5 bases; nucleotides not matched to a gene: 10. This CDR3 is CASSSIQGSRETQYF. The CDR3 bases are TGTGCCAGCAGCTCCATACAGGGGTCCAGGGAGACCCAGTACTTC.

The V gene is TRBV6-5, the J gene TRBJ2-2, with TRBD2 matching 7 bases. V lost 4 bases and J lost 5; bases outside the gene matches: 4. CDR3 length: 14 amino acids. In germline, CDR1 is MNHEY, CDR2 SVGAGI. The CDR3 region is CASSSDGRTGELFF. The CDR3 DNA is TGTGCCAGCAGTTCTGACGGGAGGACCGGGGAGCTGTTTTTT.

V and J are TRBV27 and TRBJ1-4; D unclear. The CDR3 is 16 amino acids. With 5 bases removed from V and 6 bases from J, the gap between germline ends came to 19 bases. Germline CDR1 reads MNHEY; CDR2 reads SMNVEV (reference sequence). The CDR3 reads CASSATRGEEDEKLFF. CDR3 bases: TGTGCCAGCAGTGCAACCCGCGGGGAGGAGGATGAAAAACTGTTTTTT.

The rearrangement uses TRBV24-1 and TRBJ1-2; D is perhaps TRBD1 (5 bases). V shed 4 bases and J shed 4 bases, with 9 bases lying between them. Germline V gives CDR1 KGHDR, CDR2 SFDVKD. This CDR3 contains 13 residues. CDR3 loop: CATSDSDIYGYTF. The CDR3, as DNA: TGTGCCACCAGTGACTCGGACATCTATGGCTACACCTTC.

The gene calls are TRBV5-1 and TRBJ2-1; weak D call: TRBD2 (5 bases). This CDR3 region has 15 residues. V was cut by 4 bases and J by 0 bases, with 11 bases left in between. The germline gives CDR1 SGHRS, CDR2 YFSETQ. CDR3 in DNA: TGCGCCAGCAGCGCCTGGGAGAGCTCCTACAATGAGCAGTTCTTC. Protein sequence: CASSAWESSYNEQFF.

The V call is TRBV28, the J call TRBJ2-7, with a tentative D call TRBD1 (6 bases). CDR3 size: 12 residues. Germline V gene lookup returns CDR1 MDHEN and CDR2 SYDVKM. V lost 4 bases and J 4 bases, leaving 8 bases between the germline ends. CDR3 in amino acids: CASSWGQYEQYF. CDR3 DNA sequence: TGTGCCAGCAGTTGGGGGCAATACGAGCAGTACTTC.

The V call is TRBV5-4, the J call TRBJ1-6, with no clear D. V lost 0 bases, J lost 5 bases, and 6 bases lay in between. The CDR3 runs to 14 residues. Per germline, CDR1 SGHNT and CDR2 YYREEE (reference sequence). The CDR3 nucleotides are TGTGCCAGCAGCTTGGTTCAGGATAATTCACCCCTCCACTTT. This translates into CASSLVQDNSPLHF. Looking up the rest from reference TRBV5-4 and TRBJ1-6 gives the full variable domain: ETGVTQSPTHLIKTRGQQVTLRCSSQSGHNTVSWYQQALGQGPQFIFQYYREEENGRGNFPPRFSGLQFPNYSSELNVNALELDDSALYLCASSLVQDNSPLHFGNGTRLTVT.

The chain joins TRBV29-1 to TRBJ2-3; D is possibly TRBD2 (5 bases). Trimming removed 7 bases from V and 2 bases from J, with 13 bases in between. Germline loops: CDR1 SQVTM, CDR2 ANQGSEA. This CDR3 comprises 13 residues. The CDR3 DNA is TGCAGCGAAGGAGGCCAGGCCACAGATACGCAGTATTTT. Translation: CSEGGQATDTQYF.

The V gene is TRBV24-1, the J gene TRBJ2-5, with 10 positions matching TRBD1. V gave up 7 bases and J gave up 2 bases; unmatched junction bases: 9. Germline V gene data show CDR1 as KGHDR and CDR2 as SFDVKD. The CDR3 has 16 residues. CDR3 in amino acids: CATSTPRQGAQETQYF. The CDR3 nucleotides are TGTGCCACCAGCACACCCCGACAGGGGGCTCAAGAGACCCAGTACTTC.

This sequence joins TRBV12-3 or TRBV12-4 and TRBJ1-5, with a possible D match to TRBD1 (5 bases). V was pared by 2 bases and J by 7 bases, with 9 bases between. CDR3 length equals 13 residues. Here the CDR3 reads CASSLRGWQPQHF. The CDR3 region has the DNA TGTGCCAGCAGTTTAAGGGGTTGGCAGCCCCAGCATTTT.

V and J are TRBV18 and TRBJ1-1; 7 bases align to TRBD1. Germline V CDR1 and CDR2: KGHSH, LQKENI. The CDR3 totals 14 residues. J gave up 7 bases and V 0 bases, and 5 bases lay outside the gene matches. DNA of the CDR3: TGTGCCAGCTCACCACCCGGGACAGTGCATGAAGCTTTCTTT. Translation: CASSPPGTVHEAFF.

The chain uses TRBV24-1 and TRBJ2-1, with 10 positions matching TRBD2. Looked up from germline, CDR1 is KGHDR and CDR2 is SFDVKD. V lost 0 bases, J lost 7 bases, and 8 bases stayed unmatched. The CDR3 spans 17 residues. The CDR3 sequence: CATSDLPLAGGGNEQFF. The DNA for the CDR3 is TGTGCCACCAGTGATTTGCCCTTAGCGGGAGGAGGGAATGAGCAGTTCTTC.